A few counts support the clone carrying this T cell receptor (beta chain). The antigen is not known. This PCR relied on a set of 60 Vbeta primers and 13 Jbeta primers. Profiled with immunoSEQ multiplex PCR; TCRdb holds only in-frame clones, not every one. The data hold 130,000 to 150,000 clones, with roughly four fifths observed a single time. This record belongs to a study of cytomegalovirus exposure and HLA in healthy donors. Study-wide background: Of the donors genotyped, several hundred in all, about 76% fell in the Caucasian-associated ancestry cluster.

The V and J ends lost 2 bases and 7 bases, in that order; junction bases with no gene match: 6. The CDR3 is 15 residues long. Germline CDR1 is SGHTA and CDR2 is FQGTGA. Study conclusions and caveats: CMV serostatus alone was available as immune exposure information. It emerged from a later analysis that several of the most significant clusters appeared to be linked to common viral pathogens.

The chain combines TRBV7-3 with TRBJ2-1, with 9 nucleotides matching TRBD1. The TCR sequence derives from a male donor in good health and CMV-seronegative. The sequencing input was PBMCs. For the CDR3, the DNA is TGTGCCAGCAGCTTACTGACAGGGGGAGGTAATGAGCAGTTCTTC. This sequence encodes CASSLLTGGGNEQFF. Full variable domain (missing parts from reference TRBV7-3 and TRBJ2-1): GAGVSQTPSNKVTEKGKYVELRCDPISGHTALYWYRQSLGQGPEFLIYFQGTGAADDSGLPNDRFFAVRPEGSVSTLKIQRTERGDSAVYLCASSLLTGGGNEQFFGPGTRLTVL.